What follows is one T cell receptor (beta chain) and its context. Using immunoSEQ multiplex PCR, the repertoire was profiled, and TCRdb retains in-frame clones only, with some absent. The profile shows roughly 330,000 clones, roughly 67% of them singletons. The data were taken from a study of cytotoxic CD8 clonotypes in ibrutinib-treated CLL. Study-level information: Across the patients, around 10 were relapsed/refractory, around 16 treatment-naive and 17 to 18 IGHV unmutated. Samples had a mean of about 250,000 productive templates and 85,000 to 100,000 productive rearrangements.

The V end was cut by 0 bases, the J end by 6 bases, with 3 bases between. The CDR3 is made up of 11 amino acids. The source is a human donor with chronic lymphocytic leukemia. The sample consisted of PBMCs, taken after 36 months of ibrutinib treatment. The chain links TRBV5-7 to TRBJ2-5; D not resolved. TRBV5-7 belongs to the ORF category, with a function that is uncertain. The DNA of the CDR3 is TGTGCCAGCAGCTTGGCGAAGACCCAGTACTTC. It specifies CASSLAKTQYF.